The 19 T cell receptor beta chains below come from one sample, sequenced in a study of blood T cell repertoires in COVID-19. Profiling relied on immunoSEQ multiplex PCR, and the TCRdb table lists in-frame clones only, not all of them. Among 200,000 to 250,000 clones, 70% to 90% were seen once, and the ten largest hold approximately 2.8%. The sequencing sample was made of PBMCs or T cells enriched from blood (not recorded which). These receptors were taken from a woman aged 45-60 years in a cohort exposed to, infected with or recovered from COVID-19 (not recorded which).

This clone was detected only a few times. The CDR3 DNA reads TGTGCCAGTAGTCATATTGGACTTAATTCACCCCTCCACTTT. Protein: CASSHIGLNSPLHF. The chain couples TRBV19 to TRBJ1-6, with D unclear. V dropped 5 bases and J dropped 6 bases, with 11 bases sitting between them. The CDR3 is 14 residues long. In germline, CDR1 is LNHDA, CDR2 SQIVND (reference sequence). The whole variable domain, remainder taken from reference TRBV19 and TRBJ1-6, is DGGITQSPKYLFRKEGQNVTLSCEQNLNHDAMYWYRQDPGQGLRLIYYSQIVNDFQKGDIAEGYSVSREKKESFPLTVTSAQKNPTAFYLCASSHIGLNSPLHFGNGTRLTVT.

This rearrangement joins TRBV5-1 to TRBJ1-2; D might be TRBD1 (5 bases). The V end lost 5 bases, the J end lost 4 bases, and 9 bases lay between the germline ends. Per the germline V gene, CDR1 is SGHRS and CDR2 is YFSETQ. This CDR3 has 12 amino acids. As DNA, the CDR3 is TGCGCCAGCAGAGAAGACAGCTATGGCTACACCTTC. It encodes CASREDSYGYTF.

This chain connects TRBV6-5 to TRBJ1-5; TRBD1 matches 7 bases. Germline CDR1 reads MNHEY; CDR2 reads SVGAGI. This CDR3 comprises 15 residues. Trimming took 6 bases from V and 3 from J; bases not matched to a gene: 8. This chain's CDR3 is CASRGTVNINQPQHF. Here the CDR3 DNA reads TGTGCCAGCAGGGGGACAGTAAATATCAATCAGCCCCAGCATTTT.

This clone has a single count. The chain uses TRBV5-6 and TRBJ2-3, with TRBD2 matching over 12 bases. The V segment lost 1 base and the J segment 3 bases; nucleotides outside the gene matches: 3. The CDR3 consists of 16 residues. CDR1 is SGHDT, CDR2 YYEEEE, per germline. The CDR3 bases are TGTGCCAGCAGCTTGTTCGGACTAGCGGGGACAGATACGCAGTATTTT. The encoded protein is CASSLFGLAGTDTQYF.

Only a few counts were recorded for this clone. The V call is TRBV7-2, the J call TRBJ2-2, with D hard to call. The V gene's germline CDR1 is SGHTA and CDR2 FQGNSA. The CDR3 totals 15 residues. Trimming cost V 1 base and J 1 base, with 7 bases left between them. In DNA form, the CDR3 reads TGTGCCAGCAGCTTAGGGCGGCTGAACACCGGGGAGCTGTTTTTT. Its protein is CASSLGRLNTGELFF.

The rearrangement uses TRBV10-3 and TRBJ1-6; no clear D. CDR1 is ENHRY and CDR2 is SYGVKD in the germline V gene. This CDR3 has 15 residues. Trimming pared 10 bases from V and 8 bases from J, leaving 21 bases between. In DNA form, the CDR3 reads TGTGCCACCCAACCGACAAACCTGGGCCATTCACCCCTCCACTTT. This translates into CATQPTNLGHSPLHF.

The V gene is TRBV7-2, the J gene TRBJ2-7; possibly TRBD2 for D (6 bases). The CDR3 consists of 14 residues. Trimming pared 1 base from V and 9 bases from J, leaving 16 bases between. The V gene's germline CDR1 is SGHTA and CDR2 FQGNSA. DNA of the CDR3: TGTGCCAGCAGCTTAGGAGGGGACTTCCTCGGGCAGTACTTC. Encoded protein: CASSLGGDFLGQYF.

The rearrangement uses TRBV5-1 and TRBJ1-2; 10 bases fit TRBD1. The CDR3 totals 14 residues. The ends lost 3 bases at V and 4 bases at J; junction bases unmatched: 3. CDR1 is SGHRS and CDR2 is YFSETQ in the germline V gene. The CDR3 coding sequence is TGCGCCAGCAGCTCGGGACAGGGGAGCTATGGCTACACCTTC. Its translation: CASSSGQGSYGYTF.

The rearrangement links TRBV28 to TRBJ1-3; D remains unclear. The CDR3 consists of 15 residues. Trimming pared 2 bases from V and 2 bases from J, leaving 10 bases between. Per the germline V gene, CDR1 is MDHEN and CDR2 is SYDVKM. The CDR3 sequence: CASSLRAGAGNTIYF. The CDR3 nucleotides read TGTGCCAGCAGTTTAAGGGCCGGGGCTGGAAACACCATATATTTT.

The V and J genes are TRBV28 and TRBJ2-2, with 8 bases aligning to TRBD1. The CDR3 has 13 residues. Germline CDR1 MDHEN, CDR2 SYDVKM. Trimming cost V 6 bases and J 5 bases; bases outside gene matches: 2. Written as DNA, the CDR3 is TGTGCCAGCAGCCGACAGGGGACCGGGGAGCTGTTTTTT. It specifies CASSRQGTGELFF.

The chain links TRBV5-5 to TRBJ1-6, with TRBD1 as a possible D gene (6 bases). The length of the CDR3 is 15 residues. V lost 2 bases, J lost 7 bases, and 13 bases lay in between. Germline values: CDR1 SGHKS, CDR2 YYEKEE (reference sequence). The CDR3 sequence: CASSFGQGSNSPLHF. In DNA, the CDR3 is TGTGCCAGCAGCTTTGGGCAGGGGTCAAATTCACCCCTCCACTTT.

The J gene is TRBJ1-5, the V gene TRBV6-2 or TRBV6-3; 8 nucleotides line up with TRBD1. The ends lost 6 bases at V and 4 bases at J; junction bases unmatched: 8. Germline loops: CDR1 MNHEY, CDR2 SVGEGT. CDR3 size: 15 residues. CDR3 DNA: TGTGCCAGCAGCCGAGGGACAGGCCGGAATCAGCCCCAGCATTTT. Translated: CASSRGTGRNQPQHF.

The chain is built from TRBV25-1 and TRBJ2-7; D not resolved. The length of the CDR3 is 16 residues. Trimming left V 4 bases short and J 2 bases short, with 18 bases between. Germline values: CDR1 MGHDK, CDR2 SYGVNS. DNA of the CDR3: TGTGCCAGCAGTGGTCCCACGCCGAGTATACCCTACGAGCAGTACTTC. Protein product: CASSGPTPSIPYEQYF.

V usage is TRBV19 and J usage is TRBJ2-1; TRBD2 matches 7 bases. Germline V gene lookup returns CDR1 LNHDA and CDR2 SQIVND (reference sequence). The CDR3 loop spans 16 amino acids. V was pared by 6 bases and J by 2 bases, with 10 bases of the junction left unmatched. DNA for the CDR3: TGTGCCAGTAGAGATAGGTGGGGGGGAGCCTACAATGAGCAGTTCTTC. Amino acids: CASRDRWGGAYNEQFF.

This sequence joins TRBV5-4 and TRBJ2-1, with 9 bases identical to TRBD2. CDR1 is SGHNT, CDR2 YYREEE, per germline (reference sequence). With 0 bases clipped from V and 5 bases from J, the junction kept 9 bases outside the gene matches. CDR3 length: 17 amino acids. CDR3 coding DNA: TGTGCCAGCAGCTTGGCCTTCTCTAGCGGGAAAAACAATGAGCAGTTCTTC. Translated: CASSLAFSSGKNNEQFF.

The rearrangement uses TRBV9 and TRBJ2-2; the D gene is possibly TRBD2 (5 bases). Per the germline V gene, CDR1 is SGDLS and CDR2 is YYNGEE. The CDR3 is 14 amino acids. Between the trimmed V and J ends, which lost 0 bases and 6 bases, there was a span of 9 bases. The CDR3 sequence is CASSVVRVPGELFF. For the CDR3, the DNA is TGTGCCAGCAGCGTAGTGCGGGTCCCCGGGGAGCTGTTTTTT.

This chain uses TRBV3-1 (or the pseudogene TRBV3-2) with TRBJ1-5; tentative D call: TRBD1 (6 bases). CDR1 LGHDT and CDR2 YNNKEL come from the germline V gene (reference sequence). Trimming left V 5 bases short and J 9 bases short, with 14 bases between. The CDR3 runs 13 residues. CDR3: CASSFQRGGPQHF. CDR3 bases: TGTGCCAGCAGCTTCCAAAGAGGGGGGCCCCAGCATTTT.

This clone was seen more than once but under ten times. This rearrangement joins TRBV2 to TRBJ1-2; no definite D call. The CDR3 extends over 13 amino acids. From germline, CDR1 is SNHLY and CDR2 FYNNEI. The V and J ends lost 8 bases and 6 bases respectively, with 16 bases between them. The DNA for the CDR3 is TGTGCCAGCGAGGCCAGCCTAGAGAATGGCTACACCTTC. It specifies CASEASLENGYTF. Full variable domain (missing parts from reference TRBV2 and TRBJ1-2): EPEVTQTPSHQVTQMGQEVILRCVPISNHLYFYWYRQILGQKVEFLVSFYNNEISEKSEIFDDQFSVERPDGSNFTLKIRSTKLEDSAMYFCASEASLENGYTFGSGTRLTVV.

V is TRBV5-5 and J is TRBJ2-7; no reliable D call. Trimming cost V 1 base and J 4 bases, with 18 bases left between them. In germline, CDR1 is SGHKS, CDR2 YYEKEE (reference sequence). This CDR3 is built from 16 residues. The chain's CDR3 is CASSLSETHHRYEQYF. CDR3 DNA sequence: TGTGCCAGCAGCTTGTCGGAGACCCACCACCGGTACGAGCAGTACTTC.